Each of the 15 T cell receptor beta chains below was sequenced from the same sample in a study of identical twins. TCRdb redid the calling of the 5' RACE reads with MiXCR, one entry per CDR3 protein. Counted here are some 230,000 distinct CDR3 sequences, 6.5% occurring once; the ten biggest clones make up about 14%. The data also belong to a second study, concerning T cells expressing NK-cell markers.

The sequenced material came from CD8+ T cells sorted from blood. Receptors were obtained from a woman aged 18-29 years in good health.

This clonotype was seen a few times. V gene TRBV6-2 or TRBV6-3 combines with J gene TRBJ2-6, with D perhaps TRBD1 (6 bases). This CDR3 has 17 residues. V lost 7 bases to trimming and J lost 0 bases, with 16 bases between them. CDR1 MNHEY and CDR2 SVGEGT come from the germline V gene. CDR3 sequence: CASMKGVFNSGANVLTF. CDR3 bases: TGTGCCAGCATGAAGGGGGTCTTTAACTCTGGGGCCAACGTCCTGACTTTC.

The table lists this clonotype with many counts. The chain is built from TRBV7-9 and TRBJ1-1; D is uncertain. Germline V gene sequence: CDR1 SEHNR, CDR2 FQNEAQ (reference sequence). Trimming took 3 bases from V and 1 from J, leaving 9 bases between them. The CDR3 extends over 14 amino acids. As DNA, the CDR3 is TGTGCCAGCAGCTTGGGAGGGTGGAACACTGAAGCTTTCTTT. Translation: CASSLGGWNTEAFF.

This clonotype has ten or more counts. The genes are TRBV12-3 or TRBV12-4 and TRBJ2-7; D remains unclear. This CDR3 region has 12 residues. Trimming removed 2 bases from V and 6 bases from J, with 8 bases in between. The CDR3 here is CASSLYGFEQYF. The DNA of the CDR3 is TGTGCCAGCAGTTTATATGGGTTCGAGCAGTACTTC.

This clonotype was seen repeatedly, ten times or more. V and J are TRBV29-1 and TRBJ1-4; D gene uncertain. Trimming took off 4 bases at V and 10 bases at J, with 10 bases between the two ends. Germline assignment: CDR1 SQVTM and CDR2 ANQGSEA. CDR3 length equals 11 residues. CDR3 nucleotide sequence: TGCAGCGTTGTAGAGCGTGGAAAACTGTTTTTT. It codes for CSVVERGKLFF.

This clonotype was counted only a few times. The chain employs TRBV20-1 and TRBJ1-5; D uncertain. The CDR3 is 14 amino acids. Germline loops: CDR1 DFQATT, CDR2 SNEGSKA (reference sequence). V lost 0 bases and J lost 2, with 8 bases in between. The CDR3: CSARETSRNQPQHF. The CDR3 DNA reads as TGCAGTGCTAGAGAGACGTCCCGCAATCAGCCCCAGCATTTT.

The chain uses TRBV4-1 and TRBJ1-3; D gene unclear. The germline gives CDR1 MGHRA, CDR2 YSYEKL. V was pared by 3 bases and J by 2 bases, with 8 bases between. There are 14 residues in the CDR3. The CDR3 region has the DNA TGCGCCAGCAGCCAGGAAGAGGCTGGAAACACCATATATTTT. This gives the protein CASSQEEAGNTIYF.

This clonotype was detected ten times or more. The V and J genes are TRBV19 and TRBJ2-7; a possible D gene is TRBD2 (5 bases). CDR3 length: 11 amino acids. Germline CDR1 and CDR2: LNHDA and SQIVND (reference sequence). Trimming stripped 10 bases from V and 2 bases from J, with 9 bases between. The chain's CDR3 is CATGNPYEQYF. CDR3 nucleotides: TGTGCCACGGGAAATCCCTACGAGCAGTACTTC.

This clonotype was seen a handful of times. The CDR3 nucleotides read TGCAGTGCTAGAGGTATCCCGTTTAGGTTTTTTCTAAATGAGCAGTTCTTC. The encoded protein is CSARGIPFRFFLNEQFF. This chain uses TRBV20-1 with TRBJ2-1; D gene unclear. The germline V and J ends were trimmed by 1 base and 7 bases, with 23 bases remaining between them. Germline V gene data show CDR1 as DFQATT and CDR2 as SNEGSKA (reference sequence). CDR3 length: 17 amino acids.

The table lists this clonotype with a few counts. The chain carries TRBV12-5 and TRBJ1-5; D unresolved. The CDR3 runs 14 residues. V lost 2 bases, J lost 2 bases, and 7 bases lay in between. Germline values: CDR1 LGHNT, CDR2 FRNRAP. The CDR3 protein is CASGLPEGNQPQHF. The CDR3 bases are TGTGCTAGTGGTTTGCCCGAAGGCAATCAGCCCCAGCATTTT.

At least ten counts were recorded for this clonotype. The chain employs TRBV4-2 and TRBJ2-7; D not certain. V lost 3 bases and J lost 0, with 6 bases in between. This CDR3 region has 13 residues. In germline, CDR1 is LGHNA, CDR2 YNFKEQ. The CDR3 loop is CASSHESSYEQYF. The DNA for the CDR3 is TGTGCCAGCAGCCATGAGAGCTCCTACGAGCAGTACTTC.

There are a few counts of this clonotype. In DNA, the CDR3 is TGTGCCAGCAGCCCGGGACAGGGTAGGACCTACAATGAGCAGTTCTTC. Translating gives CASSPGQGRTYNEQFF. This sequence joins TRBV11-2 and TRBJ2-1, with 9 positions matching TRBD1. There are 16 residues in the CDR3. Germline V gene sequence: CDR1 SGHAT, CDR2 FQNNGV. With V trimmed by 5 bases and J by 2 bases, 7 bases remained unmatched. Supplemented by reference TRBV11-2 and TRBJ2-1, the full variable domain reads EAGVAQSPRYKIIEKRQSVAFWCNPISGHATLYWYQQILGQGPKLLIQFQNNGVVDDSQLPKDRFSAERLKGVDSTLKIQPAKLEDSAVYLCASSPGQGRTYNEQFFGPGTRLTVL.

This clonotype was seen at least ten times. The chain carries TRBV5-1 and TRBJ1-4; 7 bases align to TRBD1. Germline V CDR1 and CDR2: SGHRS, YFSETQ. This CDR3 region has 17 residues. The V gene end was trimmed by 4 bases and the J gene end by 8 bases; junction bases not matched to a gene: 17. CDR3 region: CASSPSLQGRRDEKLFF. The CDR3 nucleotides are TGCGCCAGCAGCCCCTCCTTACAGGGGAGAAGGGACGAAAAACTGTTTTTT.

This rearrangement joins TRBV12-3 or TRBV12-4 to TRBJ1-5; a possible D gene is TRBD1 (6 bases). The CDR3 is 14 residues long. V gave up 3 bases and J gave up 7 bases, with 13 bases separating them. The CDR3 nucleotides read TGTGCCAGCAGTTTGGTAGGGGGAGGACAGCCCCAGCATTTT. As protein: CASSLVGGGQPQHF.

This clonotype was recorded a few times. The CDR3 nucleotides are TGTGCCAGCACTGCCAGCGGGAGTATCGCAGATACGCAGTATTTT. Its protein is CASTASGSIADTQYF. The chain has TRBV6-2 or TRBV6-3 and TRBJ2-3, with 8 bases matching TRBD2. V dropped 7 bases and J dropped 4; count of bases not matched to a gene: 10. CDR3 length: 15 amino acids. The germline CDR1 and CDR2 sequences are MNHEY and SVGEGT.

This clonotype was found many times. The chain couples TRBV29-1 to TRBJ2-1, with 7 positions matching TRBD2. The CDR3 is 15 amino acids. CDR1 and CDR2 from the germline V gene are SQVTM and ANQGSEA. V trimming: 7 bases; J trimming: 2 bases; junction bases outside the gene matches: 11. This CDR3 reads CSAEPAGPTYNEQFF. The CDR3 nucleotides are TGCAGCGCCGAACCAGCGGGACCAACCTACAATGAGCAGTTCTTC.